One and the same sample provided the 16 T cell receptor beta chains below, sequenced in a study of CD8+ T cells in alopecia areata. The treatment is: oral pan-JAK inhibitor, 5-10 mg twice daily. Extracted RNA was reverse transcribed into cDNA, the sequencing template. Sequenced by immunoSEQ multiplex PCR; TCRdb stores in-frame clones only, minus some. The repertoire includes over 150,000 clones, approximately 60% of them detected once, and 3% to 3.5% sits in the top ten. Sequencing used CD4+ T cells sorted from blood, obtained at week 4, from a patient treated with tofacitinib. The receptor source for this set is a human donor with alopecia areata.

J is TRBJ2-3 and V is TRBV7-2; 7 bases map to TRBD2. The CDR3 runs 15 residues. Germline CDR1 reads SGHTA; CDR2 reads FQGNSA. J lost 1 base, V lost 1 base, and 2 bases had no gene match. The CDR3 protein is CASSLDSGGTDTQYF. The CDR3 coding sequence is TGTGCCAGCAGCTTAGACAGCGGGGGCACAGATACGCAGTATTTT.

V gene TRBV5-6 combines with J gene TRBJ2-1; no clear D. The CDR3 has 14 residues. V was trimmed by 0 bases and J by 4 bases, leaving 8 bases between them. Germline V CDR1 and CDR2: SGHDT, YYEEEE. The CDR3 region is CASSLVSSYNEQFF. In DNA, the CDR3 is TGTGCCAGCAGCTTGGTTTCCAGTTACAATGAGCAGTTCTTC.

This chain links TRBV9 with TRBJ1-2; D uncertain. This CDR3 is 14 amino acids long. Germline assignment: CDR1 SGDLS and CDR2 YYNGEE. The V end was cut by 7 bases, the J end by 7 bases, with 20 bases between. The CDR3 region has the DNA TGTGCCAGCGCCGCTAGGACCCATAATCCTGGCTACACCTTC. Translation gives CASAARTHNPGYTF.

The J gene is TRBJ2-5, the V gene TRBV2; D is perhaps TRBD1 or TRBD2 (6 bases each). The CDR3 contains 13 residues. From germline, CDR1 is SNHLY and CDR2 FYNNEI. Between the trimmed V and J ends, which lost 6 bases and 0 bases, there was a span of 8 bases. The CDR3: CASREGDQETQYF. The CDR3 DNA is TGTGCCAGCAGGGAGGGGGACCAAGAGACCCAGTACTTC.

The rearrangement uses TRBV30 and TRBJ2-5; tentatively, D is TRBD1 or TRBD2 (5 bases each). This CDR3 spans 15 amino acids. V was clipped by 2 bases and J by 1 base, with 14 bases between them. Germline lookup yields CDR1 GTSNPN and CDR2 SVGIG (reference sequence). The CDR3 region has the DNA TGTGCCTGGAGTCCCAGGTCGGGGCTCCAAGAGACCCAGTACTTC. Protein sequence: CAWSPRSGLQETQYF. Full variable domain (rest looked up from reference TRBV30 and TRBJ2-5): SQTIHQWPATLVQPVGSPLSLECTVEGTSNPNLYWYRQAAGRGLQLLFYSVGIGQISSEVPQNLSASRPQDRQFILSSKKLLLSDSGFYLCAWSPRSGLQETQYFGPGTRLLVL.

CDR3 nucleotides: TGTGCCTGGAGTGCGTCGACAGGGTTTGAGACCCAGTACTTC. It specifies CAWSASTGFETQYF. The chain couples TRBV30 to TRBJ2-5; 7 bases align to TRBD1. J gave up 5 bases and V 1 base, and 7 bases lay outside the gene matches. Germline V gives CDR1 GTSNPN, CDR2 SVGIG (reference sequence). The CDR3 length is 14 residues.

The chain recombines TRBV15 with TRBJ2-5; D unclear. The germline V gene has CDR1 LNHNV and CDR2 YYDKDF (reference sequence). The CDR3 extends over 15 amino acids. The germline V and J ends were trimmed by 5 bases and 0 bases, with 13 bases remaining between them. In DNA, the CDR3 is TGTGCCACCAGCCCCAACTATGGTAACCAAGAGACCCAGTACTTC. This encodes CATSPNYGNQETQYF.

The chain joins TRBV25-1 to TRBJ2-1, with 10 bases that match TRBD2. Trimming cost V 3 bases and J 1 base; bases outside gene matches: 3. Germline V gives CDR1 MGHDK, CDR2 SYGVNS. This CDR3 region has 16 residues. DNA for the CDR3: TGTGCCAGCAGTGATAATAGCGGGGGGTCCTACAATGAGCAGTTCTTC. It yields the protein CASSDNSGGSYNEQFF.

The chain combines TRBV29-1 with TRBJ1-2, with a tentative D call TRBD1 (5 bases). The CDR3 runs to 17 residues. V lost 4 bases and J 5 bases, leaving 26 bases between the germline ends. Germline CDR1 and CDR2: SQVTM and ANQGSEA. CDR3 in DNA: TGCAGCGTTGTATTCGTCGGGACCGTCTCTAGGTGGTATGGCTACACCTTC. Amino acids: CSVVFVGTVSRWYGYTF.

V is TRBV27 and J is TRBJ2-2, with D perhaps TRBD2 (6 bases). Germline values: CDR1 MNHEY, CDR2 SMNVEV (reference sequence). The CDR3 covers 17 residues. Deletions cut 6 bases from V and 4 bases from J, with 21 bases between. For the CDR3, the DNA is TGTGCCAGCAGCCGATCTGGAGGGCCCGTGGTCACCGGGGAGCTGTTTTTT. It codes for CASSRSGGPVVTGELFF.

The chain carries TRBV15 and TRBJ2-3; the D call may be TRBD1 or TRBD2 (5 bases each). This CDR3 region has 18 residues. The germline V gene has CDR1 LNHNV and CDR2 YYDKDF (reference sequence). Trimming took off 0 bases at V and 6 bases at J, with 22 bases between the two ends. The DNA for the CDR3 is TGTGCCACCAGCAGAGATCCGCAGGGACCTATTCGGAGGGATACGCAGTATTTT. The encoded protein is CATSRDPQGPIRRDTQYF.

The chain uses TRBV30 and TRBJ2-3; TRBD1 matches 8 bases. CDR1 is GTSNPN and CDR2 is SVGIG in the germline V gene (reference sequence). The CDR3 sequence is 13 residues long. The ends lost 7 bases at V and 3 bases at J; junction bases unmatched: 6. CDR3: CASRTGQTDTQYF. The CDR3 DNA reads as TGTGCCTCGAGGACAGGGCAGACAGATACGCAGTATTTT.

V is TRBV29-1 and J is TRBJ2-3; D is unclear. The CDR3 has 14 amino acids. Trimming shortened V by 1 base and J by 2 bases, and 10 bases separated the two germline ends. Germline CDR1 reads SQVTM; CDR2 reads ANQGSEA. In DNA, the CDR3 is TGCAGCGTTGAAGGATCCACAAACACAGATACGCAGTATTTT. The encoded protein is CSVEGSTNTDTQYF.

The chain has TRBV2 and TRBJ2-6, with D maybe TRBD1 (5 bases). CDR1 and CDR2 from the germline V gene are SNHLY and FYNNEI. The CDR3 totals 15 residues. V was cut by 5 bases and J by 0 bases, with 8 bases left in between. This chain's CDR3 is CASSSDNSGANVLTF. The CDR3 nucleotides read TGTGCCAGCAGTTCGGACAACTCTGGGGCCAACGTCCTGACTTTC. Together with reference TRBV2 and TRBJ2-6, the CDR3 gives the full variable domain: EPEVTQTPSHQVTQMGQEVILRCVPISNHLYFYWYRQILGQKVEFLVSFYNNEISEKSEIFDDQFSVERPDGSNFTLKIRSTKLEDSAMYFCASSSDNSGANVLTFGAGSRLTVL.

The genes are TRBV19 and TRBJ2-7; D uncertain. Looked up from germline, CDR1 is LNHDA and CDR2 is SQIVND (reference sequence). This CDR3 has 14 amino acids. Trimming left V 5 bases short and J 0 bases short, with 11 bases between. The CDR3 DNA reads TGTGCCAGTAGTGGAATGCAGAGCTCCTACGAGCAGTACTTC. Protein: CASSGMQSSYEQYF.

This clone was counted between two and nine times. The V call is TRBV7-2, the J call TRBJ1-1; D is perhaps TRBD1 (5 bases). Germline assignment: CDR1 SGHTA and CDR2 FQGNSA. With 0 bases removed from V and 11 bases from J, the gap between germline ends came to 19 bases. This CDR3 is 15 amino acids long. The CDR3 nucleotides are TGTGCCAGCAGCTTAGCGGCAGGGCCCTACTTAAAGGCTTTCTTT. This gives the protein CASSLAAGPYLKAFF.